One and the same sample provided the 13 T cell receptor beta chains below, sequenced in a study of Tregs in tolerant kidney transplant recipients. Only in-frame clones appear in the TCRdb table, and some are missing; sequencing was by immunoSEQ multiplex PCR. The sample yields around 30,000 clones, roughly four fifths seen once. These receptors have no known antigen. Specimen: Tregs from blood cultured with allogeneic cells. The source of these receptors is a human donor in good health.

The rearrangement uses TRBV5-1 and TRBJ1-2; D not resolved. The CDR3 runs 16 residues. V was clipped by 0 bases and J by 2 bases, with 14 bases between them. The germline CDR1 and CDR2 sequences are SGHRS and YFSETQ. The chain's CDR3 is CASSLATDFFNYGYTF. CDR3 DNA: TGCGCCAGCAGCTTGGCCACGGACTTTTTCAACTATGGCTACACCTTC.

The CDR3 sequence: CASSLRGTDTQYF. DNA of the CDR3: TGCGCCAGCAGCCTACGGGGAACAGATACGCAGTATTTT. J is TRBJ2-3 and V is TRBV4-3; D is perhaps TRBD2 (5 bases). The CDR3 covers 13 residues. The V gene's germline CDR1 is LGHNA and CDR2 YSLEER. Between the trimmed V and J ends, which lost 4 bases and 3 bases, there was a span of 8 bases.

In nucleotides, the CDR3 is TGCGCCAGCAGCCAAGATGCGAGGGGAGACTATGGCTACACCTTC. This translates into CASSQDARGDYGYTF. V gene TRBV4-3 combines with J gene TRBJ1-2, with D possibly being TRBD1 (5 bases). Trimming left V 0 bases short and J 3 bases short, with 11 bases between. The CDR3 loop spans 15 amino acids. Germline V lookup: CDR1 LGHNA, CDR2 YSLEER.

The rearrangement links TRBV6-5 to TRBJ2-1; TRBD2 matches at 9 bases. The V gene end was trimmed by 2 bases and the J gene end by 8 bases; junction bases not matched to a gene: 10. This CDR3 is 16 amino acids long. Germline V CDR1 and CDR2: MNHEY, SVGAGI. This chain's CDR3 is CASSYDGSGSGDEQFF. CDR3 bases: TGTGCCAGCAGTTACGATGGTAGCGGGAGTGGCGATGAGCAGTTCTTC.

V is TRBV14 and J is TRBJ1-1, with D uncertain. The CDR3 is made up of 11 amino acids. Per germline, CDR1 SGHDN and CDR2 FVKESK. The V and J ends lost 0 bases and 6 bases respectively, with 2 bases between them. Here the CDR3 DNA reads TGTGCCAGCAGCCAAGAATCTGAAGCTTTCTTT. This gives the protein CASSQESEAFF.

The chain has TRBV2 and TRBJ2-5; 12 bases fit TRBD2. Germline values: CDR1 SNHLY, CDR2 FYNNEI. This CDR3 is 16 amino acids long. The V segment lost 5 bases and the J segment 2 bases; nucleotides outside the gene matches: 6. The DNA for the CDR3 is TGTGCCAGCAGTCTCTACGGACTAGCGGGACAAGAGACCCAGTACTTC. It is translated as CASSLYGLAGQETQYF. The full variable domain, its missing parts supplied by reference TRBV2 and TRBJ2-5, is EPEVTQTPSHQVTQMGQEVILRCVPISNHLYFYWYRQILGQKVEFLVSFYNNEISEKSEIFDDQFSVERPDGSNFTLKIRSTKLEDSAMYFCASSLYGLAGQETQYFGPGTRLLVL.

This clone was recorded once. The J gene is TRBJ1-2, the V gene TRBV29-1; D gene ambiguous. V lost 1 base and J 9 bases, leaving 0 bases between the germline ends. CDR3 length: 8 residues. CDR1 is SQVTM and CDR2 is ANQGSEA in the germline V gene. The CDR3, as DNA: TGCAGCGTTGAAGGCTACACCTTC. As protein: CSVEGYTF.

This chain joins TRBV2 and TRBJ1-2; 7 nucleotides agree with TRBD1. J lost 4 bases, V lost 6 bases, and 5 bases had no gene match. Germline lookup yields CDR1 SNHLY and CDR2 FYNNEI. The CDR3 has 13 residues. This CDR3 reads CASRGDSPYGYTF. The CDR3 DNA follows: TGTGCCAGCAGAGGGGACAGCCCCTATGGCTACACCTTC. The variable domain in full, with the rest retrieved from reference TRBV2 and TRBJ1-2, is EPEVTQTPSHQVTQMGQEVILRCVPISNHLYFYWYRQILGQKVEFLVSFYNNEISEKSEIFDDQFSVERPDGSNFTLKIRSTKLEDSAMYFCASRGDSPYGYTFGSGTRLTVV.

Notes on this clone: Different DNA sequences within this sample yield the same CDR3. The chain uses TRBV5-1 and TRBJ1-2; the match to TRBD1 covers 8 bases. The CDR3 extends over 14 amino acids. V trimming: 0 bases; J trimming: 7 bases; junction bases outside the gene matches: 5. CDR1 is SGHRS and CDR2 is YFSETQ in the germline V gene. The chain's CDR3 is CASSLETGGGGYTF. CDR3 nucleotide sequence: TGCGCCAGCAGCTTGGAAACAGGGGGGGGTGGCTACACCTTC.

This chain connects TRBV6-5 to TRBJ1-5, with D uncertain. V was cut by 5 bases and J by 1 base, with 9 bases left in between. The germline CDR1 and CDR2 sequences are MNHEY and SVGAGI. The CDR3 contains 14 residues. The CDR3 region has the DNA TGTGCCAGCAGTGACCAAGGAAGCAATCAGCCCCAGCATTTT. Amino acids: CASSDQGSNQPQHF.

The chain combines TRBV7-2 with TRBJ2-7; D uncertain. Germline lookup yields CDR1 SGHTA and CDR2 FQGNSA. The ends were cut back, 3 bases at V and 0 bases at J, with 6 bases in the middle. This CDR3 contains 13 residues. The CDR3 loop reads CASSLGFSYEQYF. CDR3 bases: TGTGCCAGCAGCTTGGGGTTCTCCTACGAGCAGTACTTC.

V and J are TRBV7-9 and TRBJ1-4, with D perhaps matching TRBD1 (5 bases). This CDR3 spans 12 amino acids. Trimming stripped 5 bases from V and 11 bases from J, with 12 bases between. CDR1 SEHNR and CDR2 FQNEAQ come from the germline V gene (reference sequence). CDR3 nucleotide sequence: TGTGCCAGCAGCCCTACCGGGGACAAACTGTTTTTT. Its translation: CASSPTGDKLFF.

The rearrangement uses TRBV6-6 and TRBJ1-5; a weak D match, TRBD1 (6 bases). The CDR3 is made up of 13 amino acids. Trimming stripped 7 bases from V and 3 bases from J, with 10 bases between. Germline V CDR1 and CDR2: MNHNY, SVGAGI (reference sequence). This CDR3 reads CASTQGLNQPQHF. In DNA form, the CDR3 reads TGTGCCAGCACACAGGGACTCAATCAGCCCCAGCATTTT.